The 27 T cell receptor beta chains below were found in one sample sequenced in a study of cytomegalovirus exposure and HLA in healthy donors. Profiling relied on immunoSEQ multiplex PCR, and the TCRdb table lists in-frame clones only, not all of them. The sample lists approximately 120,000 clones, approximately 88% occurring once. Material: PBMCs. These receptors all come from a young woman in good health and CMV-seronegative.

The J gene is TRBJ1-2, the V gene TRBV28; 12 nucleotides match TRBD1. The germline V gene has CDR1 MDHEN and CDR2 SYDVKM. The CDR3 totals 17 residues. After removal of 8 bases from V and 0 bases from J, the junction contained 10 bases not matched to a gene. CDR3 region: CASRLGQGALANYGYTF. In DNA form, the CDR3 reads TGTGCCAGCCGACTGGGACAGGGGGCTCTAGCTAACTATGGCTACACCTTC.

This chain connects TRBV7-9 to TRBJ1-2; D uncertain. CDR3 length: 15 residues. V lost 4 bases, J lost 7 bases, and 19 bases lay in between. Germline V CDR1 and CDR2: SEHNR, FQNEAQ (reference sequence). CDR3 nucleotide sequence: TGTGCCAGCAGCTCTCTTCCCGGTATGTACGGTGGCTACACCTTC. It codes for CASSSLPGMYGGYTF.

The chain couples TRBV6-5 to TRBJ2-1, with a tentative D call TRBD2 (6 bases). CDR3 length: 13 amino acids. With 2 bases removed from V and 5 bases from J, the gap between germline ends came to 7 bases. Germline assignment: CDR1 MNHEY and CDR2 SVGAGI. CDR3 nucleotides: TGTGCCAGCAGTTACGGCGGGGACAATGAGCAGTTCTTC. Translated: CASSYGGDNEQFF.

The chain employs TRBV7-9 and TRBJ2-2, with D tentatively TRBD2 (5 bases). Germline CDR1 reads SEHNR; CDR2 reads FQNEAQ (reference sequence). This CDR3 is 14 amino acids long. Trimming stripped 5 bases from V and 7 bases from J, with 14 bases between. The CDR3, as DNA: TGTGCCAGCAGCCCTAGAGCAGCGGTCGGGGAGCTGTTTTTT. This translates into CASSPRAAVGELFF.

A single count supports this clone. This chain connects TRBV27 to TRBJ1-5; D perhaps matches TRBD1 (5 bases). Trimming took off 0 bases at V and 9 bases at J, with 12 bases between the two ends. The CDR3 runs to 14 residues. From germline, CDR1 is MNHEY and CDR2 SMNVEV (reference sequence). The CDR3 loop reads CASSLSGPGGPQHF. DNA for the CDR3: TGTGCCAGCAGTTTATCAGGGCCCGGGGGGCCCCAGCATTTT.

V gene TRBV6-4 combines with J gene TRBJ1-1, with D perhaps TRBD1 (5 bases). The CDR3 is made up of 16 amino acids. CDR1 MRHNA and CDR2 SNTAGT come from the germline V gene. V lost 9 bases to trimming and J lost 3 bases, with 23 bases between them. The CDR3, as DNA: TGTGCCAGTTGGGGGGGGAACCCCCATGAATACACTGAAGCTTTCTTT. Amino acids: CASWGGNPHEYTEAFF.

The CDR3 DNA is TGTGCCATCAGTGGGGGACTCCATGAGCAGTTCTTC. This gives the protein CAISGGLHEQFF. The V and J genes are TRBV10-3 and TRBJ2-1, with D maybe TRBD2 (6 bases). V lost 4 bases, J lost 8 bases, and 9 bases lay in between. Germline V CDR1 and CDR2: ENHRY, SYGVKD. The CDR3 runs to 12 residues.

The V and J genes are TRBV19 and TRBJ2-1, with D maybe TRBD2 (5 bases). V gave up 4 bases and J gave up 4 bases, with 14 bases separating them. The CDR3 spans 15 residues. Germline lookup yields CDR1 LNHDA and CDR2 SQIVND (reference sequence). The CDR3 DNA sequence: TGTGCCAGTAGTACGACGACTATTGGATACAATGAGCAGTTCTTC. Its protein is CASSTTTIGYNEQFF.

This clone was detected only once. The V call is TRBV11-2, the J call TRBJ2-7; D is perhaps TRBD1 (6 bases). Germline values: CDR1 SGHAT, CDR2 FQNNGV. The CDR3 is made up of 16 amino acids. Trimming removed 4 bases at V and 3 bases at J, with 19 bases between. The CDR3 sequence is CASSSLNDRLDYEQYF. In nucleotides, the CDR3 is TGTGCCAGCAGCTCCCTTAATGACAGGCTTGACTACGAGCAGTACTTC.

This chain connects TRBV5-1 to TRBJ2-1; TRBD2 agrees at 10 bases. The CDR3 extends over 15 amino acids. Germline CDR1 is SGHRS and CDR2 is YFSETQ. V trimming: 3 bases; J trimming: 4 bases; junction bases outside the gene matches: 4. CDR3 sequence reads: CASSSQAGGYNEQFF. Here the CDR3 DNA reads TGCGCCAGCAGCTCCCAAGCGGGAGGGTACAATGAGCAGTTCTTC.

The chain joins TRBV7-6 to TRBJ2-1; D ambiguous. This CDR3 has 12 amino acids. Trimming removed 5 bases at V and 7 bases at J, with 9 bases between. Germline V lookup: CDR1 SGHVS, CDR2 FNYEAQ. This chain's CDR3 is CASSPGGNEQFF. DNA for the CDR3: TGTGCCAGCAGCCCAGGTGGGAATGAGCAGTTCTTC.

The chain employs TRBV5-1 and TRBJ1-2; 8 positions agree with TRBD1. CDR3 length: 13 amino acids. The germline CDR1 and CDR2 sequences are SGHRS and YFSETQ. V trimming: 4 bases; J trimming: 5 bases; junction bases outside the gene matches: 4. The CDR3: CASSNRGEYGYTF. The CDR3 region has the DNA TGCGCCAGCAGCAACAGGGGGGAGTATGGCTACACCTTC.

This clone was observed a single time. The V and J genes are TRBV19 and TRBJ1-2, with 7 bases lining up with TRBD1. The CDR3 is 17 residues long. V shed 1 base, J shed 5 bases, and the junction held 13 bases outside the gene matches. Germline CDR1 reads LNHDA; CDR2 reads SQIVND (reference sequence). CDR3 in amino acids: CASSIAGGGSLWYGYTF. The DNA for the CDR3 is TGTGCCAGTAGTATAGCAGGGGGTGGATCACTTTGGTATGGCTACACCTTC.

The chain uses TRBV7-8 and TRBJ1-1, with a weak D call TRBD1 (5 bases). The CDR3 contains 15 residues. CDR1 and CDR2 (germline): SGHVS, FQNEAQ. The ends were cut back, 2 bases at V and 2 bases at J, with 12 bases in the middle. The CDR3 nucleotides are TGTGCCAGCAGCTTATCCCGGACATCCAACACTGAAGCTTTCTTT. Encoded protein: CASSLSRTSNTEAFF.

The J gene is TRBJ2-7, the V gene TRBV7-3, with D uncertain. CDR1 SGHTA and CDR2 FQGTGA come from the germline V gene. V was trimmed by 1 base and J by 4 bases, leaving 8 bases between them. CDR3 size: 13 residues. DNA for the CDR3: TGTGCCAGCAGCTTAAGTCCCAAATACGAGCAGTACTTC. Protein product: CASSLSPKYEQYF.

This clone occurred once. The V and J genes are TRBV4-1 and TRBJ2-7; 10 nucleotides agree with TRBD2. Looked up from germline, CDR1 is MGHRA and CDR2 is YSYEKL. V gave up 1 base and J gave up 4 bases; unmatched junction bases: 7. The CDR3 extends over 16 amino acids. The CDR3 is CASSQVLAGELYEQYF. The CDR3 region has the DNA TGCGCCAGCAGCCAAGTTCTAGCGGGAGAATTATACGAGCAGTACTTC.

The chain employs TRBV7-8 and TRBJ1-2; D is unclear. V lost 5 bases and J lost 2, with 21 bases in between. The CDR3 contains 17 residues. The germline CDR1 and CDR2 sequences are SGHVS and FQNEAQ. The CDR3 sequence: CASSLGGWTRKNYGYTF. The CDR3 bases are TGTGCCAGCAGCCTTGGAGGATGGACCCGAAAAAACTATGGCTACACCTTC.

The gene calls are TRBV10-3 and TRBJ2-7; 9 positions match TRBD2. The CDR3 covers 15 residues. Germline V gives CDR1 ENHRY, CDR2 SYGVKD. V lost 2 bases, J lost 2 bases, and 4 bases stayed unmatched. The CDR3 spells CAISEKAGGTYEQYF. The CDR3 coding sequence is TGTGCCATCAGTGAGAAAGCGGGAGGTACCTACGAGCAGTACTTC.

This clone appeared once. This chain links TRBV7-8 with TRBJ1-5, with D possibly being TRBD1 (5 bases). CDR3 length: 15 residues. Germline V lookup: CDR1 SGHVS, CDR2 FQNEAQ. V shed 4 bases and J shed 0 bases, with 10 bases lying between them. The CDR3 protein is CASSWGQTSNQPQHF. The DNA for the CDR3 is TGTGCCAGCAGCTGGGGCCAAACTAGCAATCAGCCCCAGCATTTT.

The chain is built from TRBV27 and TRBJ2-7, with 14 bases matching TRBD2. The CDR3 loop spans 16 amino acids. V lost 2 bases, J lost 6 bases, and 6 bases stayed unmatched. Per the germline V gene, CDR1 is MNHEY and CDR2 is SMNVEV (reference sequence). The CDR3 spells CASSLRRLAGGPEQYF. The CDR3 DNA reads TGTGCCAGCAGTTTAAGGAGACTAGCGGGAGGGCCCGAGCAGTACTTC.

V gene TRBV18 combines with J gene TRBJ2-7, with D possibly matching TRBD2 (5 bases). V shed 2 bases and J shed 1 base, with 15 bases lying between them. Germline V gives CDR1 KGHSH, CDR2 LQKENI. CDR3 size: 16 residues. CDR3 loop: CASSPSASGLSYEQYF. Here the CDR3 DNA reads TGTGCCAGCTCACCATCGGCGAGCGGACTTTCCTACGAGCAGTACTTC.

The rearrangement joins TRBV7-2 to TRBJ1-5; D perhaps matches TRBD1 (5 bases). With 1 base removed from V and 4 bases from J, the gap between germline ends came to 14 bases. This CDR3 is 16 amino acids long. From germline, CDR1 is SGHTA and CDR2 FQGNSA. The CDR3 spells CASSLVGSGLNQPQHF. The CDR3 DNA follows: TGTGCCAGCAGCTTAGTAGGGTCAGGGTTAAATCAGCCCCAGCATTTT.

The V and J genes are TRBV7-2 and TRBJ2-7; D uncertain. The V and J ends lost 1 base and 2 bases respectively, with 9 bases between them. CDR3 length equals 14 residues. Germline CDR1 reads SGHTA; CDR2 reads FQGNSA. The CDR3 is CASSLDGLTYEQYF. CDR3 nucleotide sequence: TGTGCCAGCAGCTTAGACGGTTTAACCTACGAGCAGTACTTC.

The genes are TRBV7-7 and TRBJ2-3; tentatively, D is TRBD1 (5 bases). The length of the CDR3 is 17 residues. The germline CDR1 and CDR2 sequences are SSHAT and FNYEAQ (reference sequence). Trimming took 0 bases from V and 0 from J, leaving 13 bases between them. The CDR3 loop reads CASSLARSRGSTDTQYF. The CDR3 region has the DNA TGTGCCAGCAGCTTAGCTCGTTCTAGGGGAAGCACAGATACGCAGTATTTT.

The CDR3 protein is CASSLFVFRDREQETQYF. The CDR3 region has the DNA TGTGCCAGCAGTTTGTTCGTCTTTCGGGACAGGGAACAAGAGACCCAGTACTTC. The chain has TRBV28 and TRBJ2-5, with 9 bases lining up with TRBD1. V gave up 3 bases and J gave up 2 bases; unmatched junction bases: 13. Germline CDR1 MDHEN, CDR2 SYDVKM. This CDR3 is built from 18 residues. The full variable domain, its missing parts supplied by reference TRBV28 and TRBJ2-5, is DVKVTQSSRYLVKRTGEKVFLECVQDMDHENMFWYRQDPGLGLRLIYFSYDVKMKEKGDIPEGYSVSREKKERFSLILESASTNQTSMYLCASSLFVFRDREQETQYFGPGTRLLVL.

The chain combines TRBV11-2 with TRBJ2-6; D unresolved. Germline assignment: CDR1 SGHAT and CDR2 FQNNGV. The CDR3 loop spans 16 amino acids. V shed 5 bases and J shed 0 bases, with 11 bases lying between them. CDR3 residues: CASSPPVISGANVLTF. The CDR3 nucleotides are TGTGCCAGCAGCCCCCCAGTTATCTCTGGGGCCAACGTCCTGACTTTC.

The V call is TRBV28, the J call TRBJ2-2; tentative D call: TRBD2 (5 bases). CDR1 is MDHEN and CDR2 is SYDVKM in the germline V gene. V was cut by 3 bases and J by 3 bases, with 8 bases left in between. CDR3 length: 14 residues. For the CDR3, the DNA is TGTGCCAGCAGTTTTAGCGAGTACACCGGGGAGCTGTTTTTT. Protein product: CASSFSEYTGELFF.